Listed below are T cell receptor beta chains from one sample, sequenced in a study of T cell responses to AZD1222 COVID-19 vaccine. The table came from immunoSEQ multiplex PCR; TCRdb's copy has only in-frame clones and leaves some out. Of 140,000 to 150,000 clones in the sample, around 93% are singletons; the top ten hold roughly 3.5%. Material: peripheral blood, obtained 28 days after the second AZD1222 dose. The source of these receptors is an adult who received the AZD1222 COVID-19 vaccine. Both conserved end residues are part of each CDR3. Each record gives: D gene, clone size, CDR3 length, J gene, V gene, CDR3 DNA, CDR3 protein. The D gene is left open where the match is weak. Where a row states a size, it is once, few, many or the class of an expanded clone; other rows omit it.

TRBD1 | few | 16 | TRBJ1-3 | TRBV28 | TGTGCCAGCAGAGAGGACAGGTCTTTCTCTGGAAACACCATATATTTT | CASREDRSFSGNTIYF
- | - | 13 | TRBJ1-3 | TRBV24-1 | TGTGCCACCAGTGACCCCAACGGAAACACCATATATTTT | CATSDPNGNTIYF
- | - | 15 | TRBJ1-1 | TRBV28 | TGTGCCAGCAGTCTCCAGACAGGTATGAACACTGAAGCTTTCTTT | CASSLQTGMNTEAFF
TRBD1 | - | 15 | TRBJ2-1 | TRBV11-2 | TGTGCCAGCAGCTCCGGACAGGGGCAACACAATGAGCAGTTCTTC | CASSSGQGQHNEQFF
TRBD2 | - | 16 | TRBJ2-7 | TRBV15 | TGTGCCACCAGCAGAGGAGGGACTAGCGGAGGCTACGAGCAGTACTTC | CATSRGGTSGGYEQYF
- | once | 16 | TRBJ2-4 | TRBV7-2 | TGTGCCAGCAGCAGCTCGACAGCCTTAGCCAAAAACATTCAGTACTTC | CASSSSTALAKNIQYF
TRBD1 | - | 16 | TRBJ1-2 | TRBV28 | TGTGCCAGCAGTTCTGGGACAGCCTCGAAGAACTATGGCTACACCTTC | CASSSGTASKNYGYTF
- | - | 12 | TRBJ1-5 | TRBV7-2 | TGTGCCAGCAGCTTAGGGGGCCAGCCCCAGCATTTT | CASSLGGQPQHF
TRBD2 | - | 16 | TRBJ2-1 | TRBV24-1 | TGTGCCACCTCCATCTCGACTAGCGGAGAATACAATGAGCAGTTCTTC | CATSISTSGEYNEQFF
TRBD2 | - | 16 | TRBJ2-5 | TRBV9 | TGTGCCAGCAGCGTAGAACTAGCGGGAGTGGGAGTGACCCAGTACTTC | CASSVELAGVGVTQYF
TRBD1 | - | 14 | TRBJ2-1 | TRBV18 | TGTGCCAGCGTCGAACAGGGGAGTTACAATGAGCAGTTCTTC | CASVEQGSYNEQFF
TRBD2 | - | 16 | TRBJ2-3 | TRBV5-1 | TGCGCCAGCAGCTTGGGGGCTAGCGGGAGCACAGATACGCAGTATTTT | CASSLGASGSTDTQYF
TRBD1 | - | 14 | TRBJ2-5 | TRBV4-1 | TGCGCCAGCAGGGTGACAGGGGGGCAAGAGACCCAGTACTTC | CASRVTGGQETQYF
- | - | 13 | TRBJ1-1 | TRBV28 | TGTGCCAGCAGTTGGAAGGCATACACTGAAGCTTTCTTT | CASSWKAYTEAFF
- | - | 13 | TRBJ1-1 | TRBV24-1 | TGTGCCACCAGTGATTATTGGAACACTGAAGCTTTCTTT | CATSDYWNTEAFF
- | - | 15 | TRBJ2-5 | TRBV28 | TGTGCCAGCAGTTCCTCGGGACACGGGGCGAAGACCCAGTACTTC | CASSSSGHGAKTQYF
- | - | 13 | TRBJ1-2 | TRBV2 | TGTGCCAGCGTTACAGAACTTAACTATGGCTACACCTTC | CASVTELNYGYTF
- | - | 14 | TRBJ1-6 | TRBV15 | TGTGCCACCAGCAGAGAGGGGGATAATTCACCCCTCCACTTT | CATSREGDNSPLHF
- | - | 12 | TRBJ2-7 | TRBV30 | TGTGCCTGGAGTTCAGGGGACTACGAGCAGTACTTC | CAWSSGDYEQYF